These 2 T cell receptor beta chains share one sample of origin, sequenced in a study of control samples from healthy donors and cancer patients. Data came from immunoSEQ multiplex PCR; TCRdb stores just in-frame clones and leaves some out. This table has about 49,000 clones, around nine tenths appearing once. Source material: PBMCs. All receptors come from a man aged 30 to 45 with colorectal cancer.

The chain combines TRBV7-6 with TRBJ2-1; 9 bases fit TRBD1. The CDR3 sequence is 15 residues long. The trim removed 1 base at V and 8 bases at J, leaving 6 bases unmatched. Germline V CDR1 and CDR2: SGHVS, FNYEAQ. This CDR3 is CASSLDRGLGDEQFF. The DNA for the CDR3 is TGTGCCAGCAGCTTAGACAGGGGGCTAGGTGATGAGCAGTTCTTC.

The V and J genes are TRBV6-5 and TRBJ2-3; the D gene is possibly TRBD1 (6 bases). Per germline, CDR1 MNHEY and CDR2 SVGAGI. The CDR3 consists of 15 residues. The germline V and J ends were trimmed by 7 bases and 9 bases, with 23 bases remaining between them. CDR3: CASTPVQGPGITQYF. DNA for the CDR3: TGTGCCAGCACTCCAGTACAGGGCCCCGGTATCACGCAGTATTTT.